The 30 T cell receptor beta chains reported below all come from one sample, sequenced in a study of cytomegalovirus exposure and HLA in healthy donors. Researchers ran the PCR with 60 Vbeta and 13 Jbeta primers. Sequencing was performed with immunoSEQ multiplex PCR; in TCRdb, only in-frame clones are kept and a portion is missing. In the table there are roughly 100,000 clones, around 10% of which are singletons. Sequenced material: PBMCs. Receptor source: a man in his fifties or sixties in good health and CMV-seropositive.

This clone was recorded a few times. This CDR3 is CASTRTSGRPSGYEQYF. Here the CDR3 DNA reads TGTGCCAGCACCCGGACTAGCGGGCGCCCCAGTGGCTACGAGCAGTACTTC. The chain carries TRBV2 and TRBJ2-7; TRBD2 matches at 11 bases. Germline trimming cut 7 bases from V and 3 bases from J; bases unmatched to any gene: 14. There are 17 residues in the CDR3. Germline V gene lookup returns CDR1 SNHLY and CDR2 FYNNEI.

This clone has a handful of counts. The chain recombines TRBV5-1 with TRBJ2-1; 8 nucleotides match TRBD2. J was trimmed by 9 bases and V by 7 bases; bases with no gene match: 9. The germline V gene has CDR1 SGHRS and CDR2 YFSETQ. This CDR3 comprises 13 residues. CDR3 loop: CASRWAGGGEQFF. CDR3 nucleotides: TGCGCCAGCCGGTGGGCGGGAGGAGGTGAGCAGTTCTTC.

The V gene is TRBV2, the J gene TRBJ2-5; no firm D call. Trimming cost V 6 bases and J 5 bases, with 13 bases left between them. The V gene's germline CDR1 is SNHLY and CDR2 FYNNEI. The CDR3 consists of 13 residues. The chain's CDR3 is CASRIRLVETQYF. As DNA, the CDR3 is TGTGCCAGCAGGATCCGATTAGTGGAGACCCAGTACTTC.

This clone was counted only a few times. The V gene is TRBV7-9, the J gene TRBJ1-1; 7 bases are shared with TRBD1. The CDR3 is 15 amino acids. The junction had 6 bases not matched to a gene; V was cut back by 3 bases and J by 2 bases. Germline CDR1 SEHNR, CDR2 FQNEAQ (reference sequence). The CDR3 DNA reads TGTGCCAGCAGCTTTGGGGGACAGACAAACACTGAAGCTTTCTTT. It translates to CASSFGGQTNTEAFF.

This chain joins TRBV19 and TRBJ1-1; 7 bases map to TRBD1. With V trimmed by 5 bases and J by 0 bases, 9 bases remained unmatched. This CDR3 has 16 amino acids. Germline lookup yields CDR1 LNHDA and CDR2 SQIVND (reference sequence). The CDR3 bases are TGTGCCAGTAGTGTCCCCGCAGACAGGGTGAACACTGAAGCTTTCTTT. Translation: CASSVPADRVNTEAFF.

This clone was recorded a few times. The chain couples TRBV7-6 to TRBJ2-3; possible D gene TRBD1, 6 bases. V was shortened by 5 bases and J by 1 base, with 16 bases between the two germline ends. Germline CDR1 and CDR2: SGHVS and FNYEAQ. The CDR3 totals 16 residues. This CDR3 reads CASSARDNLRTDTQYF. CDR3 nucleotides: TGTGCCAGCAGCGCACGGGACAACCTACGCACAGATACGCAGTATTTT. Full variable domain (missing parts from reference TRBV7-6 and TRBJ2-3): GAGVSQSPRYKVTKRGQDVALRCDPISGHVSLYWYRQALGQGPEFLTYFNYEAQQDKSGLPNDRFSAERPEGSISTLTIQRTEQRDSAMYRCASSARDNLRTDTQYFGPGTRLTVL.

V is TRBV4-1 and J is TRBJ1-5; 8 positions agree with TRBD1. The germline CDR1 and CDR2 sequences are MGHRA and YSYEKL. Germline trimming cut 3 bases from V and 4 bases from J; bases unmatched to any gene: 5. The CDR3 covers 15 residues. Here the CDR3 reads CASSQNGQGNQPQHF. The CDR3 DNA is TGCGCCAGCAGCCAGAACGGACAGGGTAATCAGCCCCAGCATTTT.

This clone has more than one count but fewer than ten. The V and J genes are TRBV28 and TRBJ2-2; 7 bases line up with TRBD1. Trimming removed 1 base from V and 4 bases from J; junction bases left unmatched: 0. CDR1 is MDHEN, CDR2 SYDVKM, per germline. The length of the CDR3 is 14 residues. CDR3 protein: CASSLSGGTGELFF. Here the CDR3 DNA reads TGTGCCAGCAGTTTATCAGGGGGCACCGGGGAGCTGTTTTTT.

This clone was seen a few times. CDR3 nucleotides: TGTGCCTGGGGGGGCCCCTACGAGCAGTACTTC. This codes for CAWGGPYEQYF. This sequence joins TRBV30 and TRBJ2-7, with D possibly TRBD1 on 6 matching bases. The V and J ends lost 5 bases and 2 bases respectively, with 7 bases between them. CDR3 length equals 11 residues. The germline gives CDR1 GTSNPN, CDR2 SVGIG (reference sequence).

CDR3 DNA sequence: TGTGCCAGCAGTGAAATATGGGGGGTGGAGTACTTC. Translating gives CASSEIWGVEYF. The chain carries TRBV6-1 and TRBJ2-7; D is possibly TRBD2 (6 bases). V shed 2 bases and J shed 11 bases, with 13 bases lying between them. The CDR3 has 12 amino acids. Looked up from germline, CDR1 is MNHNS and CDR2 is SASEGT.

This clone was found a few times. The rearrangement links TRBV29-1 to TRBJ1-1; D is uncertain. V was pared by 7 bases and J by 5 bases, with 11 bases between. Germline values: CDR1 SQVTM, CDR2 ANQGSEA. CDR3 length: 11 amino acids. CDR3 sequence: CSALRGTEAFF. CDR3 coding DNA: TGCAGCGCACTACGCGGAACTGAAGCTTTCTTT.

The sample holds a few counts of this clone. The DNA for the CDR3 is TGTGCCAGCAGCGTACAGGGGTTCACTGAAGCTTTCTTT. This translates into CASSVQGFTEAFF. This chain uses TRBV7-9 with TRBJ1-1; TRBD1 agrees at 7 bases. The CDR3 loop spans 13 amino acids. Germline lookup yields CDR1 SEHNR and CDR2 FQNEAQ (reference sequence). V was clipped by 5 bases and J by 4 bases; unmatched bases: 4.

This clone was recorded a few times. J is TRBJ2-1 and V is TRBV27; D gene uncertain. The CDR3 length is 12 residues. Germline CDR1 MNHEY, CDR2 SMNVEV (reference sequence). The V end was cut by 9 bases, the J end by 8 bases, with 14 bases between. The CDR3 loop is CASAVDIHEQFF. For the CDR3, the DNA is TGTGCCAGTGCCGTAGACATCCATGAGCAGTTCTTC.

The chain has TRBV7-8 and TRBJ1-5; the D is unclear. Between the trimmed V and J ends, which lost 0 bases and 9 bases, there was a span of 9 bases. The germline V gene has CDR1 SGHVS and CDR2 FQNEAQ. The CDR3 runs 13 residues. The CDR3 here is CASSLAPLAPQHF. CDR3 bases: TGTGCCAGCAGCTTAGCACCTCTGGCGCCCCAGCATTTT.

The chain is built from TRBV5-1 and TRBJ2-5; 7 bases agree with TRBD2. J lost 5 bases, V lost 4 bases, and 8 bases had no gene match. CDR3 length: 14 amino acids. Germline assignment: CDR1 SGHRS and CDR2 YFSETQ. The CDR3 DNA follows: TGCGCCAGCAGCACAAGACTGGGGGGGGAGACCCAGTACTTC. The encoded protein is CASSTRLGGETQYF.

The J gene is TRBJ2-2, the V gene TRBV7-9; no reliable D call. The CDR3 covers 12 residues. CDR1 and CDR2 from the germline V gene are SEHNR and FQNEAQ (reference sequence). V was clipped by 5 bases and J by 7 bases, with 8 bases between them. Here the CDR3 reads CASSPEYGELFF. The CDR3 nucleotides are TGTGCCAGCAGCCCCGAGTACGGGGAGCTGTTTTTT.

This clone came up a few times. V is TRBV19 and J is TRBJ2-2, with 10 bases lining up with TRBD2. The CDR3 consists of 20 residues. The germline V gene has CDR1 LNHDA and CDR2 SQIVND (reference sequence). The V gene end was trimmed by 4 bases and the J gene end by 0 bases; junction bases not matched to a gene: 14. The CDR3: CASSTQFLTSGPSNTGELFF. In DNA, the CDR3 is TGTGCCAGTAGTACCCAATTTCTGACTAGCGGGCCCTCGAACACCGGGGAGCTGTTTTTT.

This clone was recorded a few times. V usage is TRBV7-2 and J usage is TRBJ1-1; 7 bases match TRBD1. The CDR3 spans 15 residues. The V gene end was trimmed by 5 bases and the J gene end by 1 base; junction bases not matched to a gene: 7. CDR1 and CDR2 from the germline V gene are SGHTA and FQGNSA. The CDR3 DNA is TGTGCCAGCAGCCCAAGACAGGGCCAGAACACTGAAGCTTTCTTT. Translation gives CASSPRQGQNTEAFF.

J is TRBJ2-7 and V is TRBV29-1; 7 nucleotides agree with TRBD2. CDR3 length: 14 amino acids. The junction had 6 bases not matched to a gene; V was cut back by 4 bases and J by 0 bases. CDR1 SQVTM and CDR2 ANQGSEA come from the germline V gene. CDR3 sequence: CSVVASGFSYEQYF. CDR3 sequence (DNA): TGCAGCGTTGTGGCTAGCGGTTTCTCCTACGAGCAGTACTTC.

This rearrangement joins TRBV29-1 to TRBJ2-1, with 7 bases that match TRBD2. The V segment lost 2 bases and the J segment 4 bases; nucleotides outside the gene matches: 5. This CDR3 has 14 residues. Germline V gene data show CDR1 as SQVTM and CDR2 as ANQGSEA. The CDR3 protein is CSVEQLAQYNEQFF. CDR3 nucleotides: TGCAGCGTTGAACAACTAGCGCAGTACAATGAGCAGTTCTTC.

The table lists this clone with a few counts. The chain couples TRBV30 to TRBJ2-7, with TRBD2 as a possible D gene (5 bases). The CDR3 covers 13 residues. Between the trimmed V and J ends, which lost 3 bases and 7 bases, there was a span of 16 bases. Germline assignment: CDR1 GTSNPN and CDR2 SVGIG (reference sequence). CDR3 protein: CAWSRSGFSEQYF. CDR3 bases: TGTGCCTGGAGCCGGTCGGGGTTCTCAGAGCAGTACTTC.

This clone was picked up a small number of times. CDR3 amino acids: CASSLDRGDYNNQPQHF. The CDR3 DNA reads as TGTGCCAGCAGCTTGGACAGGGGAGATTATAACAATCAGCCCCAGCATTTT. V is TRBV7-9 and J is TRBJ1-5; 9 bases line up with TRBD1. CDR3 length: 17 residues. V shed 3 bases and J 3 bases; nucleotides not matched to a gene: 9. The germline V gene encodes CDR1 SEHNR and CDR2 FQNEAQ (reference sequence).

The chain uses TRBV28 and TRBJ2-7, with a tentative D call TRBD2 (6 bases). CDR3 length equals 14 residues. Between the trimmed V and J ends, which lost 3 bases and 6 bases, there was a span of 15 bases. The germline gives CDR1 MDHEN, CDR2 SYDVKM. The chain's CDR3 is CASSLRQEGVEQYF. The DNA of the CDR3 is TGTGCCAGCAGTTTGAGGCAGGAGGGAGTCGAGCAGTACTTC.

The chain is built from TRBV10-3 and TRBJ1-2; TRBD1 matches 8 bases. The V segment lost 4 bases and the J segment 8 bases; nucleotides outside the gene matches: 6. CDR1 is ENHRY, CDR2 SYGVKD, per germline. CDR3 length: 13 amino acids. The CDR3 bases are TGTGCCATCAGTGGCCTCGGACAGGGCGGCTACACCTTC. Its translation is CAISGLGQGGYTF.

The chain joins TRBV18 to TRBJ2-7, with 7 bases identical to TRBD1. The CDR3 sequence is 15 residues long. V shed 3 bases and J 0 bases; nucleotides not matched to a gene: 5. The V gene's germline CDR1 is KGHSH and CDR2 LQKENI. CDR3 protein: CASSPTDRSSYEQYF. CDR3 sequence (DNA): TGTGCCAGCTCACCTACGGACAGGAGCTCCTACGAGCAGTACTTC.

In this sample, this clone turned up a few times. The V call is TRBV7-9, the J call TRBJ2-2, with D possibly being TRBD2 (6 bases). Germline loops: CDR1 SEHNR, CDR2 FQNEAQ (reference sequence). V lost 5 bases to trimming and J lost 2 bases, with 9 bases between them. The CDR3 covers 14 residues. Written as DNA, the CDR3 is TGTGCCAGCAGCCCGGGACTCAACACCGGGGAGCTGTTTTTT. Translation gives CASSPGLNTGELFF.

V and J are TRBV2 and TRBJ2-5; D is ambiguous. The CDR3 is made up of 12 amino acids. Trimming removed 6 bases at V and 4 bases at J, with 9 bases between. Germline loops: CDR1 SNHLY, CDR2 FYNNEI. The CDR3 DNA reads as TGTGCCAGCAGAGGTCAGCGAGAGACCCAGTACTTC. This encodes CASRGQRETQYF.

The V call is TRBV25-1, the J call TRBJ1-2; 8 nucleotides agree with TRBD1. The V gene's germline CDR1 is MGHDK and CDR2 SYGVNS. The V gene end was trimmed by 3 bases and the J gene end by 7 bases; junction bases not matched to a gene: 7. The CDR3 is made up of 14 amino acids. CDR3 nucleotide sequence: TGTGCCAGCAGTGAGCCAGGGGGCCAGAGTGGCTACACCTTC. It is translated as CASSEPGGQSGYTF.

This clone was observed a few times. The chain combines TRBV18 with TRBJ2-7, with TRBD2 matching over 9 bases. The CDR3 consists of 13 residues. Germline CDR1 and CDR2: KGHSH and LQKENI. J gave up 7 bases and V 2 bases, and 3 bases lay outside the gene matches. CDR3 loop: CASSPLREGEQYF. As DNA, the CDR3 is TGTGCCAGCTCACCATTGCGGGAGGGGGAGCAGTACTTC.

This clone showed up just a few times. The genes are TRBV7-2 and TRBJ2-3; D is uncertain. Germline CDR1 SGHTA, CDR2 FQGNSA. Trimming took off 1 base at V and 5 bases at J, with 7 bases between the two ends. The CDR3 is made up of 13 amino acids. CDR3 nucleotides: TGTGCCAGCAGCTTAGTATCGGGAGATACGCAGTATTTT. Translation gives CASSLVSGDTQYF.